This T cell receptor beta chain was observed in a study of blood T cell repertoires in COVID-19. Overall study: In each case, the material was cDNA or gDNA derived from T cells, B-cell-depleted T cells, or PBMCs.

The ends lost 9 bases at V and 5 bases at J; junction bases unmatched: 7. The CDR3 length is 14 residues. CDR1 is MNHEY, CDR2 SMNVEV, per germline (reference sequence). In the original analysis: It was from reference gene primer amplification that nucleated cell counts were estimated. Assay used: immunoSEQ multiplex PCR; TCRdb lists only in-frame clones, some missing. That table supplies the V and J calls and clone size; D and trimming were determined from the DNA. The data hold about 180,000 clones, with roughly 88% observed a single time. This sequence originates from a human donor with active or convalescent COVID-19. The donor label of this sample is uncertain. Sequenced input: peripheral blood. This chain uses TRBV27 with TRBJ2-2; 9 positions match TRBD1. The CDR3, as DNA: TGTGCCAGTCACCAACAGGGGGCGACCGGGGAGCTGTTTTTT. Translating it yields CASHQQGATGELFF.